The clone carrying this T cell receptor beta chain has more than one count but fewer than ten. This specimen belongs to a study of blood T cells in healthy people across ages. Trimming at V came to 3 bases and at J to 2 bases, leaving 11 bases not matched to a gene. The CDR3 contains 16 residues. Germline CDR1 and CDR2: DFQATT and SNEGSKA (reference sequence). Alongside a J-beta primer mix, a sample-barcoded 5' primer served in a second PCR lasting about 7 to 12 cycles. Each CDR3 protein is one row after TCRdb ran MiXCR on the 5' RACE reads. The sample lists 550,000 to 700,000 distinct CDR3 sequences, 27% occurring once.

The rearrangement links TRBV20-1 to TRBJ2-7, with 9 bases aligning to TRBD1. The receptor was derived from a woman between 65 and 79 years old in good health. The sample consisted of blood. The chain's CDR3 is CSASNPRDRATYEQYF. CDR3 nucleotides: TGCAGTGCTAGTAACCCCCGGGACAGGGCCACCTACGAGCAGTACTTC.